The 22 T cell receptor beta chains below come from one sample, sequenced in a study of tumor-infiltrating lymphocytes in primary liver carcinoma. Extraction of RNA together with DNA used roughly 19-31 mg of unsorted bulk tissue. Total RNA (around 510 ng) served as template for TCR beta cDNA synthesis primed by a constant-region primer. Library construction for TCR beta comprised three nested multiplex PCR rounds performed with slightly modified ARM-PCR. In the first two PCR rounds, TRBV1-TRBV30 forward primers were paired with a C-beta reverse primer, and each round lasted 10 cycles. One entry per CDR3 protein, called by TCRdb with MiXCR from the multiplex PCR reads. The sample has around 40,000 distinct CDR3 sequences, over 70% seen once. The sample taken for sequencing was liver tumor tissue from sampling region 2. Subset denoted: tumor region T2, inferior pole. The receptor source for this set is a man aged 40-50 years with primary liver carcinoma and hepatitis B virus infection.

With regard to this clonotype: The conserved final phenylalanine or tryptophan is absent from the CDR3, which likely points to a read error. This chain uses TRBV7-8 with TRBJ2-5, with 11 bases aligning to TRBD1. This CDR3 contains 14 residues. Per the germline V gene, CDR1 is SGHVS and CDR2 is FQNEAQ. After removal of 4 bases from V and 5 bases from J, the junction contained 3 bases not matched to a gene. For the CDR3, the DNA is TGTGCCAGCAGCTGGGACAGGGGGATTGAGACCCAGTACTCC. It translates to CASSWDRGIETQYS.

The chain joins TRBV10-3 to TRBJ2-1; D remains ambiguous. The CDR3 covers 11 residues. V was trimmed by 10 bases and J by 8 bases, leaving 12 bases between them. Germline CDR1 ENHRY, CDR2 SYGVKD. CDR3 region: CARRAWDEQFF. The DNA of the CDR3 is TGTGCCAGGAGAGCTTGGGATGAGCAGTTCTTC.

Remarks on this clonotype: Compared with germline, one end of the junction differs, possibly owing to a read error. This sequence joins TRBV24-1 and TRBJ1-1, with D tentatively TRBD1 (6 bases). CDR3 length: 15 amino acids. Germline V gene lookup returns CDR1 KGHDR and CDR2 SFDVKD. CDR3 in amino acids: CATSDVGAENTEAFF. In DNA, the CDR3 is TGTGCCACCAGTGATGTGGGGGCGGAGAACACTGAAGCCTTCTTT.

The rearrangement joins TRBV4-3 to TRBJ1-5; maybe TRBD1 (5 bases). The germline CDR1 and CDR2 sequences are LGHNA and YSLEER. The CDR3 has 13 residues. V was clipped by 7 bases and J by 10 bases, with 17 bases between them. CDR3 amino acids: CASNQPREQPQHF. DNA for the CDR3: TGCGCCAGCAACCAGCCCAGGGAGCAACCCCAGCATTTT.

This clonotype was observed a single time. Since the CDR3 does not end with the conserved phenylalanine or tryptophan, this likely comes from a read error. No DNA is shown, since the ends of the CDR3 on it are uncertain; the CDR3 is the one TCRdb lists. This chain joins TRBV29-1 and TRBJ2-5. The CDR3 is 13 amino acids long, termini counted. Germline CDR1 and CDR2: SQVTM and ANQGSEA. This chain's CDR3 is CSIEDPVQETHYT.

For this clonotype: Just one base apart from a much larger clone, this may be a read error. This chain links TRBV28 with TRBJ1-5, with 8 positions matching TRBD1. Germline lookup yields CDR1 MDHEN and CDR2 SYDVKM. This CDR3 region has 16 residues. CDR3 coding DNA: TGTGTCAGCAGTCCGGGTCGACAGGGGAGTAATCAGCCCCAGCATTTT. This codes for CVSSPGRQGSNQPQHF.

This clonotype was seen a single time. Sequence at one end of the junction differs from germline and may be a read error. The chain recombines TRBV11-2 with TRBJ2-7, with D tentatively TRBD1 (5 bases). Germline V gene lookup returns CDR1 SGHAT and CDR2 FQNNGV. The CDR3 has 14 residues. The CDR3 DNA sequence: TGTGCCAGCAGCTCTGACAGAAACTCCTACGAGCTGTACTTC. This translates into CASSSDRNSYELYF.

For this clonotype: The junction departs from germline at one end; a sequencing error may be responsible. The chain couples TRBV5-1 to TRBJ2-5; 9 nucleotides match TRBD2. Germline V gene data show CDR1 as SGHRS and CDR2 as YFSETQ. The CDR3 loop spans 16 amino acids. CDR3 coding DNA: TGCGTCAGCAGCCTCAGACCCCTAGCGGGAATAGAGACACAGTACTTC. Amino acid sequence: CVSSLRPLAGIETQYF.

The rearrangement uses TRBV6-2 or TRBV6-3 and TRBJ2-2; D could derive from TRBD1 or TRBD2 (5 bases each). V was clipped by 2 bases and J by 15 bases, with 22 bases between them. The CDR3 has 15 amino acids. The germline V gene has CDR1 MNHEY and CDR2 SVGEGT. For the CDR3, the DNA is TGTGCCAGCAGTTACACCGGGGCCGCATACGGGAAGTTGTTTTTT. It encodes CASSYTGAAYGKLFF.

With regard to this clonotype: As the CDR3 is not closed by the conserved phenylalanine or tryptophan, this likely results from a read error. This chain links TRBV14 with TRBJ2-1; a weak D match, TRBD1 (6 bases). CDR1 is SGHDN, CDR2 FVKESK, per germline. This CDR3 has 17 amino acids. In DNA form, the CDR3 reads TGTGTCAGCAGCCAAGAGGGTCAGGGGACAAGGTACAATGAGCAGTTCATC. Encoded protein: CVSSQEGQGTRYNEQFI.

A note on this clonotype: A much more abundant neighbour one base away suggests this may be a read error. The chain employs TRBV7-2 and TRBJ1-1, with TRBD1 matching over 7 bases. J was trimmed by 3 bases and V by 3 bases; bases with no gene match: 7. Germline V lookup: CDR1 SGHTA, CDR2 FQGNSA. This CDR3 has 15 amino acids. CDR3 in DNA: TGTGCCAGCAGCTTGCCGGGACAGAAGGACACTGAAGCTTTCTTT. This gives the protein CASSLPGQKDTEAFF.

About this clonotype: A junction boundary mismatches the germline segment, possibly from a read error. The rearrangement joins TRBV30 to TRBJ2-5; tentatively, D is TRBD2 (6 bases). Germline CDR1 and CDR2: GTSNPN and SVGIG (reference sequence). The CDR3 is 13 residues long. This CDR3 reads CSYGLAPQEIQYF. CDR3 coding DNA: TGTTCCTATGGGCTAGCGCCCCAAGAGATCCAGTATTTC.

In regard to this clonotype: This may arise from a read error, as a much more abundant clone is one base away. The V gene is TRBV19, the J gene TRBJ1-5, with TRBD1 matching over 8 bases. The CDR3 covers 14 residues. Per germline, CDR1 LNHDA and CDR2 SQIVND (reference sequence). CDR3 DNA: TGTGCCAGTACCGTCCAGGGGGCGACTCAGCTCCAGCATTTT. This translates into CASTVQGATQLQHF.

Of note for this clonotype: This CDR3 fails to terminate in the conserved phenylalanine or tryptophan, so it likely reflects a read error. This sequence joins TRBV12-3 or TRBV12-4 and TRBJ1-1; maybe TRBD1 (5 bases). Trimming removed 3 bases at V and 0 bases at J, with 8 bases between. This CDR3 comprises 14 residues. CDR3 sequence (DNA): TGTGCCAGCAGTTTGGGGCTGATGAACACTGAAGCTTTCTCC. This codes for CASSLGLMNTEAFS.

This clonotype is medium-sized (0.01 to 0.1%) in the sample. This sequence joins TRBV12-3 or TRBV12-4 and TRBJ1-5; TRBD1 aligns across 9 bases. The length of the CDR3 is 16 residues. Trimming at V came to 5 bases and at J to 6 bases, leaving 11 bases not matched to a gene. DNA for the CDR3: TGTGCCAGCAGTCCCTCAGGACAGGGGAGGGCTCAGCCCCAGCATTTT. Amino acids: CASSPSGQGRAQPQHF.

The chain recombines TRBV9 with TRBJ1-5; D is undetermined. The CDR3 is made up of 13 amino acids. Germline lookup yields CDR1 SGDLS and CDR2 YYNGEE. Trimming shortened V by 0 bases and J by 9 bases, and 10 bases separated the two germline ends. The CDR3 DNA reads as TGTGCCAGCAGCGTAGGTGTGTTGCCGCCCCAGCATTTT. Translation: CASSVGVLPPQHF.

In regard to this clonotype: This CDR3 is missing its conserved last phenylalanine or tryptophan, likely due to a read error. V and J are TRBV6-6 and TRBJ1-4; weak D call: TRBD1 (6 bases). This CDR3 is built from 14 residues. Germline V gene lookup returns CDR1 MNHNY and CDR2 SVGAGI (reference sequence). CDR3 residues: CASSYGGENEKLFY. The CDR3 DNA follows: TGTGCCAGTAGTTACGGGGGCGAGAATGAAAAACTGTTTTAT.

This clonotype has only one observation. One end of the junction is discordant with germline, which a read error may explain. The V and J genes are TRBV7-9 and TRBJ1-2; D call uncertain. Germline V lookup: CDR1 SEHNR, CDR2 FQNEAQ (reference sequence). The CDR3 sequence is 12 residues long. This CDR3 reads CANSLGNYGYSF. CDR3 bases: TGTGCCAACAGCTTAGGGAACTATGGCTACTCCTTC.

This clonotype is classed as medium-sized. The CDR3: CSASKGGGRASEQFF. The CDR3 region has the DNA TGCAGCGCTTCAAAGGGGGGCGGGAGGGCTAGTGAGCAGTTCTTC. The chain links TRBV29-1 to TRBJ2-1, with 9 positions matching TRBD2. The length of the CDR3 is 15 residues. Unmatched junction bases numbered 16, after V lost 7 bases and J lost 9 bases. Germline assignment: CDR1 SQVTM and CDR2 ANQGSEA.

J is TRBJ2-3 and V is TRBV11-2, with D possibly TRBD2 on 5 matching bases. CDR3 length: 15 amino acids. The germline CDR1 and CDR2 sequences are SGHAT and FQNNGV. The ends were cut back, 7 bases at V and 3 bases at J, with 17 bases in the middle. The chain's CDR3 is CASNFRTHYTDTQYF. In nucleotides, the CDR3 is TGTGCCAGCAACTTTCGGACTCATTATACAGATACGCAGTATTTT. Using reference TRBV11-2 and TRBJ2-3 for the parts outside the CDR3, the full variable domain is EAGVAQSPRYKIIEKRQSVAFWCNPISGHATLYWYQQILGQGPKLLIQFQNNGVVDDSQLPKDRFSAERLKGVDSTLKIQPAKLEDSAVYLCASNFRTHYTDTQYFGPGTRLTVL.

This clonotype qualifies as medium-sized. The chain is built from TRBV29-1 and TRBJ2-5; TRBD1 might be the D (5 bases). The germline CDR1 and CDR2 sequences are SQVTM and ANQGSEA. CDR3 length: 11 amino acids. V was cut by 6 bases and J by 4 bases, with 9 bases left in between. The CDR3 coding sequence is TGCAGCGTGGGGCCGATAGAGACCCAGTACTTC. This encodes CSVGPIETQYF.

On this clonotype: One end of the junction is discordant with germline, which a read error may explain. CDR3 in DNA: TGTGCCATCAGTGATCCCGCGGGGGAGACCCAGTACTTC. Protein product: CAISDPAGETQYF. The V gene is TRBV24-1, the J gene TRBJ2-5, with a weak D call TRBD2 (6 bases). The CDR3 is 13 residues long. Looked up from germline, CDR1 is KGHDR and CDR2 is SFDVKD.